The rows below give T cell receptor beta chains drawn from one sample of a study of OX40 agonist ivuxolimab in advanced cancers. Measured with immunoSEQ multiplex PCR; TCRdb has only the in-frame clones, and not every one. This table has tens of thousands of clones, about 90% appearing once. The sample here was CD4+ or CD8+ T cells sorted from blood, taken in a trial of the OX40 agonist ivuxolimab. The source is an adult with an advanced solid tumor such as melanoma, head and neck, liver or kidney cancer. Each CDR3 is given with its conserved first and last residue. D genes are given only for firm matches. Some rows mark clone size as missing; the rest say once, few, many or name a class of expanded clone.

v_gene	d_gene	j_gene	abundance	CDR3nt	CDR3aa
TRBV6-1	-	TRBJ1-5	few	TGTGCCAGCAGTGCGGACGGGAATCAGCCCCAGCATTTT	CASSADGNQPQHF
TRBV5-6	-	TRBJ2-7	once	TGTGCCAGCAGCCCGGACAGATACGAGCAGTACTTC	CASSPDRYEQYF
TRBV4-3	-	TRBJ2-1	-	TGCGCCAGCAGCCAAGGGAACTACTACCTCAATGAGCAGTTCTTC	CASSQGNYYLNEQFF
TRBV11-1	-	TRBJ2-7	-	TGTGCCAGCCAAAGGGGGGCCTCCTACGAGCAGTACTTC	CASQRGASYEQYF
TRBV5-4	TRBD2	TRBJ2-5	-	TGTGCCAGCAGCTTCGGGACTAGCGGGGGGAAGACCCAGTACTTC	CASSFGTSGGKTQYF
TRBV6-6	-	TRBJ2-1	-	TGTGCCAGCAGCTCCGGGGACTACAATGAGCAGTTCTTC	CASSSGDYNEQFF
TRBV6-5	-	TRBJ2-2	-	TGTGCCAGCACCGACAGGGAGGTCAACACCGGGGAGCTGTTTTTT	CASTDREVNTGELFF
TRBV9	TRBD2	TRBJ2-3	-	TGTGCCAGCAGCGTAGCTGGGACTACCACAGATACGCAGTATTTT	CASSVAGTTTDTQYF
TRBV30	-	TRBJ1-3	few	TGTGCCTGGAAAAGGGCCGGAAACACCATATATTTT	CAWKRAGNTIYF
TRBV4-3	TRBD1	TRBJ2-3	-	TGCGCCAGCAGCGCCCTTCTGACAGGGTCAGATACGCAGTATTTT	CASSALLTGSDTQYF
TRBV2	TRBD1	TRBJ2-3	-	TGTGCCAGCAGTGCAGACAGGGGAATTCCGGTGGATACGCAGTATTTT	CASSADRGIPVDTQYF
TRBV30	-	TRBJ1-1	-	TGTGCCGGGCCAGAGGGCACTGAAGCTTTCTTT	CAGPEGTEAFF
TRBV4-2	TRBD1	TRBJ1-5	-	TGTGCCAGCAGCCAAAAGACAGGGACGGGGAATCAGCCCCAGCATTTT	CASSQKTGTGNQPQHF
TRBV6-5	-	TRBJ1-4	-	TGTGCCAGCAGTTACTCAGGTGGAACCGACGAAAAACTGTTTTTT	CASSYSGGTDEKLFF
TRBV2	TRBD1	TRBJ1-3	-	TGTGCCAGCAGTCCTGCGGGACAGTACTCTGGAAACACCATATATTTT	CASSPAGQYSGNTIYF
TRBV10-3	-	TRBJ1-1	-	TGTGCCATCCAAGTTCCAACTACAGCTGAAGCTTTCTTT	CAIQVPTTAEAFF
TRBV28	-	TRBJ1-5	-	TGTGCCAGCAGTTTGGGGGGGCGTCGAAGCAATCAGCCCCAGCATTTT	CASSLGGRRSNQPQHF
TRBV18	-	TRBJ2-1	once	TGTGCCGGCTCACCTGGGGACGCCTACAATGAGCAGTTCTTC	CAGSPGDAYNEQFF
TRBV30	-	TRBJ2-2	-	TGTGCCTGGAGCCAAATACCGGGACAGAACACCGGGGAGCTGTTTTTT	CAWSQIPGQNTGELFF
TRBV2	-	TRBJ1-2	-	TGTGCCAGCAGTGAGGAGGCAGGGGTCAACTATGGCTACACCTTC	CASSEEAGVNYGYTF
TRBV7-9	-	TRBJ1-1	-	TGTGCCAGCAGCTTCTGGGGGAACACTGAAGCTTTCTTT	CASSFWGNTEAFF
TRBV7-9	TRBD1	TRBJ2-4	once	TGTGCCAGCAGTTCAGGGGGTTTAGGCAAAAACATTCAGTACTTC	CASSSGGLGKNIQYF
TRBV15	-	TRBJ1-1	-	TGTGCCACCAGTTCCGGACAATTTTTGAACACTGAAGCTTTCTTT	CATSSGQFLNTEAFF
TRBV12-5	-	TRBJ1-5	once	TGTGCTAGTGGTTTGAACAGTAATCAGCCCCAGCATTTT	CASGLNSNQPQHF
TRBV4-2	-	TRBJ2-7	-	TGTGCCAGCAGCTTGGAGGTCTACGAGCAGTACTTC	CASSLEVYEQYF
TRBV11-1	-	TRBJ2-7	once	TGTGCCAGCAGCTTAGAACGAGAGACAGGCTACGAGCAGTACTTC	CASSLERETGYEQYF
TRBV9	TRBD2	TRBJ2-5	-	TGTGCCAGCAGCGCCAGCGGGGGGACTCAGGAGACCCAGTACTTC	CASSASGGTQETQYF
TRBV19	-	TRBJ1-2	-	TGTGCCAGTAGTCACAGGGACGGCTACACCTTC	CASSHRDGYTF
TRBV5-6	TRBD1	TRBJ2-7	-	TGTGCCAGCAGCTTAGGGGACAGGGGGCGTAAAGAGCAGTACTTC	CASSLGDRGRKEQYF
TRBV4-3	-	TRBJ2-7	-	TGCGCCAGCAGCCAAGTGGTAGGGGGATCCTACGAGCAGTACTTC	CASSQVVGGSYEQYF
TRBV27	-	TRBJ2-7	-	TGTGCCAGCAGTCCCCGGGGCAGGGACTCCTACGAGCAGTACTTC	CASSPRGRDSYEQYF
TRBV7-9	-	TRBJ1-2	-	TGTGCCAGCAGCGCCGTCTTACACCTCTATGGCTACACCTTC	CASSAVLHLYGYTF